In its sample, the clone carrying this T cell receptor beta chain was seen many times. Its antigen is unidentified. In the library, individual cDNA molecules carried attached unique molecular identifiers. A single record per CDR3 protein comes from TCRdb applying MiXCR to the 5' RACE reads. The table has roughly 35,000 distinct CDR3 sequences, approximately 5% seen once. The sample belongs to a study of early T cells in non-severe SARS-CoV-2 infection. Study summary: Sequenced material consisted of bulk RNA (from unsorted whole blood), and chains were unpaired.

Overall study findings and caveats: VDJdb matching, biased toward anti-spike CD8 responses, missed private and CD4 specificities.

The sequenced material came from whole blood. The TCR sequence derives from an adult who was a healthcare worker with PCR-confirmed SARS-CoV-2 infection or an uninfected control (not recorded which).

CDR3 sequence reads: CASSLRDRRKTSPGTISYEQYF. The CDR3 DNA is TGTGCCAGCAGCCTGAGGGACAGAAGAAAAACGAGTCCCGGGACAATCTCCTACGAGCAGTACTTC. The genes are TRBV21-1 and TRBJ2-7; the DNA was not used to check the table's D call, TRBD1. TRBV21-1 corresponds to a pseudogene. This CDR3 has 22 residues.